This T cell receptor beta chain was retrieved from a study of blood T cell repertoires in COVID-19 (dated by TCRdb to 2019 to 2021). Background on the whole study: Samples covering the acute and convalescent phases of COVID-19 were provided by collaborators in the United States, Italy and Spain. Nearly every sample came with metadata listing a de-identified subject ID, COVID-19 status, age in years and sex. The samples were drawn from the first 160 participants of the ongoing ImmuneRACE study and from more than 1,000 subjects provided by 6 global collaborators. The material from the prospective study consisted of cDNA or gDNA derived from T cells, B-cell-depleted T cells, or PBMCs. The repertoires were released in a freely available public database intended as a resource for research on the immune response to SARS-CoV-2. HLA class I and class II types, where available, came from metadata supplied by the sample provider rather than from assay-based typing. Subjects who had been exposed to COVID-19, were actively infected with it, or had recovered from it provided the deeply sampled blood TCRbeta repertoires that made up the dataset.

Comments on this clone: Which antigen it targets is not known. No base quality information exists; no much larger clone differs at one position.

The immunoSEQ Assay, a bias-controlled multiplex PCR, was used to amplify TCRbeta CDR3 regions from genomic DNA. The paper's data handling went like this. The number of nucleated cells in each sample was estimated by amplification of reference gene primers within the assay. Sequence reads were collapsed and filtered to measure the absolute abundance of every unique TCRbeta CDR3 rearrangement. For each sample, productive Simpson clonality was calculated as the square root of Simpson's diversity index over productive rearrangements. TCRdb took this table from immuneACCESS and kept in-frame rearrangements with V and J called. Such tables lack part of the clones; where checked against another copy, unresolved V genes explain under half of the gap, and the rest is unexplained. V and J calls and clone size follow that table, whereas D and trimming were derived from the DNA. The sample table shows approximately 190,000 clones, and 70% to 90% are seen once. The ten biggest clones cover 2.1% of the sample.

The germline V gene specifies MGHRA as CDR1 and YSYEKL as CDR2. The V end gives up 4 bases and the J end 6 bases, leaving 1 base in the junction not matched to a gene. The cysteine opens and the phenylalanine closes a CDR3 of 13 amino acids. The retained sequence is limited to the CDR3, 39 bases, with the frame set at the first base. Each collaborating institution followed its own protocols to collect whole blood in K2EDTA tubes. For TCRbeta analysis, collaborator samples were shipped as frozen whole blood, as isolated PBMCs, or as DNA extracted from either sample type. The investigation overall reported the following: How much clinical and demographic metadata was included differed by source and by participant, and the metadata was provided uncurated.

Rearrangement joined TRBV4-1 to TRBJ1-1; the junction holds 11 bases that match TRBD1. Sequenced: peripheral blood. This receptor was obtained from a man aged 70 or older with active or convalescent COVID-19. CDR3 protein: CASSRGQGAEAFF. The sequenced DNA: TGCGCCAGCAGCCGGGGACAGGGGGCTGAAGCTTTCTTT.